The 20 T cell receptor beta chains below all came from one sample that was sequenced in a study of spatial heterogeneity in lung cancer. Time point reported: sample taken at primary tumor resection. Tumor, nontumor lung or frozen PBMC supplied whole RNA that was sequenced unsorted. MiXCR, run by TCRdb on the 5' RACE reads, gives a single entry per CDR3 protein. The sample comprises 90,000 to 95,000 distinct CDR3 sequences, approximately 12% of which are singletons, and over 40% rests with the top ten. The sequenced sample was PBMCs, obtained at surgery. The receptors shown here come from a male donor with early-stage non-small cell lung cancer.

This clonotype was detected only a few times. This chain connects TRBV7-9 to TRBJ2-3, with unresolved D. The CDR3 has 13 residues. Trimming pared 8 bases from V and 0 bases from J, leaving 9 bases between. From germline, CDR1 is SEHNR and CDR2 FQNEAQ (reference sequence). The CDR3 DNA sequence: TGTGCCAGCGGCAGCCCTAGCACAGATACGCAGTATTTT. Translating gives CASGSPSTDTQYF.

This clonotype turned up a few times. This rearrangement joins TRBV20-1 to TRBJ2-1; D uncertain. CDR1 is DFQATT and CDR2 is SNEGSKA in the germline V gene (reference sequence). The CDR3 sequence is 15 residues long. Trimming took 6 bases from V and 0 from J, leaving 15 bases between them. The CDR3 reads CSANNRRSSYNEQFF. The CDR3 DNA follows: TGCAGTGCCAATAACCGGCGGAGCTCCTACAATGAGCAGTTCTTC.

On this clonotype itself: This sequence may be a read error, since a much larger clone differs from it by one base. This chain joins TRBV24-1 and TRBJ2-1, with a weak D call TRBD2 (5 bases). The V gene lost 12 bases and the J gene lost 6 bases, with 17 bases spanning the gap. This CDR3 contains 13 residues. CDR1 is KGHDR and CDR2 is SFDVKD in the germline V gene. The CDR3 region has the DNA TGTGCCGCCGCAAGCGCCGGAGGCAATGAGCAGTTCTTC. Residues: CAAASAGGNEQFF.

This clonotype was observed a few times. V gene TRBV9 combines with J gene TRBJ2-7; 7 bases are shared with TRBD1. The germline V gene has CDR1 SGDLS and CDR2 YYNGEE. With V trimmed by 6 bases and J by 2 bases, 8 bases remained unmatched. The length of the CDR3 is 14 residues. The CDR3 region is CASTSPGTAYEQYF. The DNA of the CDR3 is TGTGCCAGCACCTCCCCCGGGACAGCCTACGAGCAGTACTTC.

The genes are TRBV2 and TRBJ1-1; tentative D call: TRBD1 (6 bases). The CDR3 is 15 residues long. V lost 1 base and J 4 bases, leaving 13 bases between the germline ends. Germline values: CDR1 SNHLY, CDR2 FYNNEI. CDR3 nucleotide sequence: TGTGCCAGCAGTGAAGAGGGAGGGGGACTCACTGAAGCTTTCTTT. It codes for CASSEEGGGLTEAFF.

This clonotype was seen more than once but under ten times. The chain carries TRBV7-2 and TRBJ2-7; D is unclear. This CDR3 spans 15 amino acids. The germline V gene has CDR1 SGHTA and CDR2 FQGNSA. Trimming took off 1 base at V and 0 bases at J, with 10 bases between the two ends. CDR3 amino acids: CASSLGGVTSYEQYF. DNA of the CDR3: TGTGCCAGCAGCTTAGGCGGAGTAACCTCCTACGAGCAGTACTTC.

CDR3 loop: CASSDRVSWDGYTF. In nucleotides, the CDR3 is TGTGCCAGCAGTGATAGAGTCAGTTGGGATGGCTACACCTTC. The V and J genes are TRBV2 and TRBJ1-2; no definite D call. The length of the CDR3 is 14 residues. The V gene lost 3 bases and the J gene lost 6 bases, with 14 bases spanning the gap. The germline CDR1 and CDR2 sequences are SNHLY and FYNNEI. The full variable domain, in which reference TRBV2 and TRBJ1-2 provide the parts outside the CDR3, is EPEVTQTPSHQVTQMGQEVILRCVPISNHLYFYWYRQILGQKVEFLVSFYNNEISEKSEIFDDQFSVERPDGSNFTLKIRSTKLEDSAMYFCASSDRVSWDGYTFGSGTRLTVV.

This clonotype showed up just a few times. The J gene is TRBJ1-6, the V gene TRBV20-1; D remains ambiguous. There are 16 residues in the CDR3. Trimming left V 0 bases short and J 7 bases short, with 16 bases between. CDR1 and CDR2 from the germline V gene are DFQATT and SNEGSKA (reference sequence). This CDR3 reads CSARDKPPFGNSPLHF. The CDR3 DNA is TGCAGTGCTAGAGATAAGCCGCCATTTGGAAATTCACCCCTCCACTTT.

This clonotype was recorded a few times. The rearrangement joins TRBV27 to TRBJ2-7; D ambiguous. V lost 5 bases and J 3 bases, leaving 17 bases between the germline ends. The CDR3 has 15 amino acids. In germline, CDR1 is MNHEY, CDR2 SMNVEV (reference sequence). Written as DNA, the CDR3 is TGTGCCAGCAGTCTCCGGGCCCCACCCGGCTACGAGCAGTACTTC. It yields the protein CASSLRAPPGYEQYF.

This clonotype has just a few counts. The chain has TRBV14 and TRBJ2-1; D is ambiguous. Germline assignment: CDR1 SGHDN and CDR2 FVKESK. V was shortened by 0 bases and J by 3 bases, with 6 bases between the two germline ends. This CDR3 has 14 amino acids. The CDR3 reads CASSQEDFYNEQFF. DNA for the CDR3: TGTGCCAGCAGCCAAGAAGACTTCTACAATGAGCAGTTCTTC. Together with reference TRBV14 and TRBJ2-1, the CDR3 gives the full variable domain: EAGVTQFPSHSVIEKGQTVTLRCDPISGHDNLYWYRRVMGKEIKFLLHFVKESKQDESGMPNNRFLAERTGGTYSTLKVQPAELEDSGVYFCASSQEDFYNEQFFGPGTRLTVL.

V is TRBV4-3 and J is TRBJ1-1, with D possibly TRBD1 on 6 matching bases. Trimming took off 3 bases at V and 5 bases at J, with 16 bases between the two ends. The CDR3 has 15 residues. Germline lookup yields CDR1 LGHNA and CDR2 YSLEER. The CDR3: CASSQEGHRGTEAFF. The CDR3 DNA is TGCGCCAGCAGCCAGGAGGGACACCGGGGAACTGAAGCTTTCTTT.

The chain links TRBV28 to TRBJ2-5; D possibly corresponds to TRBD1 (6 bases). The CDR3 contains 14 residues. The germline gives CDR1 MDHEN, CDR2 SYDVKM. V was pared by 6 bases and J by 4 bases, with 15 bases between. The CDR3 reads CASSPVVGGETQYF. In DNA form, the CDR3 reads TGTGCCAGCAGCCCCGTAGTAGGGGGAGAGACCCAGTACTTC.

There are many counts of this clonotype. This chain links TRBV5-1 with TRBJ1-6; TRBD1 agrees at 7 bases. Germline trimming cut 4 bases from V and 4 bases from J; bases unmatched to any gene: 5. The length of the CDR3 is 15 residues. From germline, CDR1 is SGHRS and CDR2 YFSETQ. For the CDR3, the DNA is TGCGCCAGCAGCCCTGGGACAGTTTATAATTCACCCCTCCACTTT. This codes for CASSPGTVYNSPLHF.

This clonotype appeared many times. V gene TRBV11-2 combines with J gene TRBJ1-5, with TRBD1 identical over 8 bases. Per germline, CDR1 SGHAT and CDR2 FQNNGV. V lost 6 bases to trimming and J lost 2 bases; unmatched junction nucleotides: 6. The CDR3 spans 15 residues. CDR3 sequence reads: CASSRQGYRNQPQHF. CDR3 bases: TGTGCCAGCAGTCGACAGGGGTATCGCAATCAGCCCCAGCATTTT.

The chain employs TRBV27 and TRBJ1-6; D call uncertain. V shed 6 bases and J shed 1 base, with 10 bases lying between them. Germline CDR1 MNHEY, CDR2 SMNVEV (reference sequence). The CDR3 totals 15 residues. CDR3 DNA: TGTGCCAGCAGGCCCCGGGGATCCTATAATTCACCCCTCCACTTT. Its translation is CASRPRGSYNSPLHF.

The V gene is TRBV5-1, the J gene TRBJ2-7; D is unresolved. This CDR3 contains 14 residues. Germline values: CDR1 SGHRS, CDR2 YFSETQ. Trimming left V 1 base short and J 0 bases short, with 8 bases between. The CDR3 DNA reads as TGCGCCAGCAGCTTGTCCAGTAGCTCCTACGAGCAGTACTTC. Protein product: CASSLSSSSYEQYF.

V usage is TRBV7-9 and J usage is TRBJ1-6; D remains ambiguous. CDR1 is SEHNR, CDR2 FQNEAQ, per germline (reference sequence). The V end was cut by 1 base, the J end by 6 bases, with 10 bases between. This CDR3 spans 15 amino acids. CDR3 sequence (DNA): TGTGCCAGCAGCTTAGATTCTCGGCGTAATTCACCCCTCCACTTT. Amino acid sequence: CASSLDSRRNSPLHF.

This clonotype occurred a few times. The rearrangement joins TRBV6-1 to TRBJ2-7; a possible D gene is TRBD2 (5 bases). This CDR3 has 14 residues. Germline CDR1 reads MNHNS; CDR2 reads SASEGT. Trimming left V 4 bases short and J 0 bases short, with 10 bases between. The CDR3 reads CASSGRTFSYEQYF. CDR3 DNA sequence: TGTGCCAGCAGTGGCAGGACTTTCTCCTACGAGCAGTACTTC.

This clonotype was detected many times. The chain joins TRBV28 to TRBJ2-3; 9 bases match TRBD2. Germline V gene data show CDR1 as MDHEN and CDR2 as SYDVKM. The CDR3 has 15 residues. Trimming at V came to 7 bases and at J to 2 bases, leaving 7 bases not matched to a gene. CDR3 nucleotides: TGTGCCAGCAATTTCCGGACTAGCGCCACAGATACGCAGTATTTT. Translation gives CASNFRTSATDTQYF.

The gene calls are TRBV29-1 and TRBJ2-2; the match to TRBD2 covers 8 bases. Germline CDR1 SQVTM, CDR2 ANQGSEA. V trimming: 6 bases; J trimming: 1 base; junction bases outside the gene matches: 4. There are 14 residues in the CDR3. CDR3 DNA sequence: TGCAGCGTCTTTAGCGGGGTGAACACCGGGGAGCTGTTTTTT. It codes for CSVFSGVNTGELFF.